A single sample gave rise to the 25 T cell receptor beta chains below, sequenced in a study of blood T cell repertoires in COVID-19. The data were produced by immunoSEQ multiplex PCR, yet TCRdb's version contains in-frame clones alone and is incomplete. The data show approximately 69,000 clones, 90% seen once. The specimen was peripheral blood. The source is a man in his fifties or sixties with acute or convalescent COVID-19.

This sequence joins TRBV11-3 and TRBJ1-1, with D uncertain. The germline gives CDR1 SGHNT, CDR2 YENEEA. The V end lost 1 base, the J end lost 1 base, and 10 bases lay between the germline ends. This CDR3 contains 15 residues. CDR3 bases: TGTGCCAGCAGCTTAGGTTTCCGAGGGAACACTGAAGCTTTCTTT. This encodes CASSLGFRGNTEAFF. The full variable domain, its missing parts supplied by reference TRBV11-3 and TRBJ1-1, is EAGVVQSPRYKIIEKKQPVAFWCNPISGHNTLYWYLQNLGQGPELLIRYENEEAVDDSQLPKDRFSAERLKGVDSTLKIQPAELGDSAVYLCASSLGFRGNTEAFFGQGTRLTVV.

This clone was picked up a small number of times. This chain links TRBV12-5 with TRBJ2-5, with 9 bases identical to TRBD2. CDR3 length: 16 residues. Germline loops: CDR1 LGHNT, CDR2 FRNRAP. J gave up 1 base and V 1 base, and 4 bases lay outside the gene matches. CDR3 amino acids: CASGLGQREVQETQYF. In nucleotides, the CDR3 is TGTGCTAGTGGTTTGGGCCAGCGGGAGGTCCAAGAGACCCAGTACTTC.

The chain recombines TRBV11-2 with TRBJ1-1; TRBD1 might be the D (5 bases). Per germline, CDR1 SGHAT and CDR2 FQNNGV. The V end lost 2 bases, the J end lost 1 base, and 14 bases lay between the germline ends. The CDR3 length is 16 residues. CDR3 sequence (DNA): TGTGCCAGCAGCTTATCCTATCCAGGGCGGAACACTGAAGCTTTCTTT. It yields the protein CASSLSYPGRNTEAFF.

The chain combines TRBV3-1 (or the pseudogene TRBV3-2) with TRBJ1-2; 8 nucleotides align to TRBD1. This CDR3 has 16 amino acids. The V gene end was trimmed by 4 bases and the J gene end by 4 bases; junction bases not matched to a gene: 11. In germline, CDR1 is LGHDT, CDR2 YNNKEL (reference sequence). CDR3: CASSPKQGVTIYGYTF. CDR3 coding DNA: TGTGCCAGCAGCCCAAAACAGGGGGTAACTATCTATGGCTACACCTTC.

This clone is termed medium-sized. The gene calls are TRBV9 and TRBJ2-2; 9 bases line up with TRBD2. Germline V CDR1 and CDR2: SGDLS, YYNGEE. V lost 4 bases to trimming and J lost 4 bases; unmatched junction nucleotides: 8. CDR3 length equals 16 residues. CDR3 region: CASSPHPAGGTGELFF. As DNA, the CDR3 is TGTGCCAGCAGCCCACACCCAGCGGGGGGCACCGGGGAGCTGTTTTTT. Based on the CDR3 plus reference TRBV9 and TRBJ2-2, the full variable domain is DSGVTQTPKHLITATGQRVTLRCSPRSGDLSVYWYQQSLDQGLQFLIQYYNGEERAKGNILERFSAQQFPDLHSELNLSSLELGDSALYFCASSPHPAGGTGELFFGEGSRLTVL.

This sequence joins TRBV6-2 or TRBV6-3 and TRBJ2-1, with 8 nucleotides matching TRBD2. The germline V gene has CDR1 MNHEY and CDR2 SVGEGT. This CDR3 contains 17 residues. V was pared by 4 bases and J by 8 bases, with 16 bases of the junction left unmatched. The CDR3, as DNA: TGTGCCAGCAGTTCCACGTTTGGACTAGCTCGGGGCGATGAGCAGTTCTTC. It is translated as CASSSTFGLARGDEQFF.

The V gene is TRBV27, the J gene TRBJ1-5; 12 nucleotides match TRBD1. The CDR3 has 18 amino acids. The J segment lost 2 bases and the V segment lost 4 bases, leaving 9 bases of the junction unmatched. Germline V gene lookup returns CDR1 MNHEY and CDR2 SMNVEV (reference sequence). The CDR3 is CASSSPGTGGRGNQPQHF. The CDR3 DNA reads TGTGCCAGCAGTTCCCCCGGGACAGGGGGCAGAGGCAATCAGCCCCAGCATTTT.

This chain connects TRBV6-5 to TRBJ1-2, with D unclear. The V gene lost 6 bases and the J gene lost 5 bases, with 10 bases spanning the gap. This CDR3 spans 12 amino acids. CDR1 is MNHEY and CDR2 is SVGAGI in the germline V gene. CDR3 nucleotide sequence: TGTGCCAGCAGAATTAGTACGTATGGCTACACCTTC. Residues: CASRISTYGYTF.

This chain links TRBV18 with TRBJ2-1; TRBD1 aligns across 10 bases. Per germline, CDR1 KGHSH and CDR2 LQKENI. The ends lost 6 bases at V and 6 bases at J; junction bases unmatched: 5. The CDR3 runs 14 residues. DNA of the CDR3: TGTGCCAGCTCCCGGGACAGGGGCGTCAATGAGCAGTTCTTC. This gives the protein CASSRDRGVNEQFF. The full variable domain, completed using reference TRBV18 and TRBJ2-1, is NAGVMQNPRHLVRRRGQEARLRCSPMKGHSHVYWYRQLPEEGLKFMVYLQKENIIDESGMPKERFSAEFPKEGPSILRIQQVVRGDSAAYFCASSRDRGVNEQFFGPGTRLTVL.

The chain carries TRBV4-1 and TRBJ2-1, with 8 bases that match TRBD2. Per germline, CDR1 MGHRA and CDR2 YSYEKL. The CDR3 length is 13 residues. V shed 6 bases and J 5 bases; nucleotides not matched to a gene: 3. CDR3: CASSSGGNNEQFF. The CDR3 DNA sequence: TGCGCCAGCAGTTCGGGAGGGAACAATGAGCAGTTCTTC.

CDR3 in amino acids: CASSEFWGGTEAFF. CDR3 DNA sequence: TGTGCCAGCAGTGAGTTCTGGGGGGGCACTGAAGCTTTCTTT. V is TRBV6-1 and J is TRBJ1-1; D perhaps matches TRBD1 (5 bases). This CDR3 region has 14 residues. Trimming cost V 3 bases and J 4 bases, with 12 bases left between them. Germline assignment: CDR1 MNHNS and CDR2 SASEGT.

The CDR3 loop is CASSGGNQPQHF. CDR3 bases: TGTGCCAGTAGTGGGGGGAATCAGCCCCAGCATTTT. The V and J genes are TRBV19 and TRBJ1-5, with a tentative D call TRBD1 (5 bases). Germline assignment: CDR1 LNHDA and CDR2 SQIVND (reference sequence). Between the trimmed V and J ends, which lost 5 bases and 4 bases, there was a span of 6 bases. This CDR3 is built from 12 residues.

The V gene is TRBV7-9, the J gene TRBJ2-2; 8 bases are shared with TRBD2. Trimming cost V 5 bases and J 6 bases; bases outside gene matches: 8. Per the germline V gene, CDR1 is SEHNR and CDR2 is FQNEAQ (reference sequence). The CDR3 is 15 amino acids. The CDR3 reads CASSPFGLASGELFF. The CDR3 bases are TGTGCCAGCAGCCCCTTCGGACTAGCATCCGGGGAGCTGTTTTTT.

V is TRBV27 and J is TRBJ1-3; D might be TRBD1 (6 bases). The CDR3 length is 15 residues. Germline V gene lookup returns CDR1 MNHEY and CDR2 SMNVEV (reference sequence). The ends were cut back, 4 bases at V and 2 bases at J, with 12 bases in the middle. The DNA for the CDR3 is TGTGCCAGCAGTTCCGACAGGATCCCTGGAAACACCATATATTTT. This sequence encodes CASSSDRIPGNTIYF.

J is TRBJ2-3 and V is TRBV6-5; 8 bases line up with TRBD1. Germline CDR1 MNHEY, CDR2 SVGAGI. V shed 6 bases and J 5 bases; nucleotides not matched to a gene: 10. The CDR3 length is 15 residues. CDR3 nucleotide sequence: TGTGCCAGCAGGAGGGTAAAGACAGGGGAAGATACGCAGTATTTT. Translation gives CASRRVKTGEDTQYF.

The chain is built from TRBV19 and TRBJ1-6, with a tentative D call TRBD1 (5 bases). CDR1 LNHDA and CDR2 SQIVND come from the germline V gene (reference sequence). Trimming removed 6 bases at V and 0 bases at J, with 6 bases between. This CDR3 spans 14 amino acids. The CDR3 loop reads CASRGGSYNSPLHF. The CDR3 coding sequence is TGTGCCAGTAGGGGGGGCTCCTATAATTCACCCCTCCACTTT.

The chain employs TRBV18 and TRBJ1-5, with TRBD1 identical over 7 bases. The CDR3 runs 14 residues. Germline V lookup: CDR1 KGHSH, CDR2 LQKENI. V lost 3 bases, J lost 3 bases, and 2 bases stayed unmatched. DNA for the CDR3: TGTGCCAGCTCACCGACAGGGAACAATCAGCCCCAGCATTTT. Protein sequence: CASSPTGNNQPQHF.

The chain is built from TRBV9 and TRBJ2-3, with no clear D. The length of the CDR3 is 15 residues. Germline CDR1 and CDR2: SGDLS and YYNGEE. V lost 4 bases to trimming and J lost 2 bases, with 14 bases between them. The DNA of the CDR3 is TGTGCCAGCAGCCCACGCGAGGCTATCACAGATACGCAGTATTTT. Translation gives CASSPREAITDTQYF.

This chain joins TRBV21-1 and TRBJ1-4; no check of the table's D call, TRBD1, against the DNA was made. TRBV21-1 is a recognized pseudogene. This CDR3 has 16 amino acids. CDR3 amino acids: CASTDNRAATNEKLFF. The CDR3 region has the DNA TGTGCCAGCACCGATAACAGGGCGGCAACTAATGAAAAACTGTTTTTT.

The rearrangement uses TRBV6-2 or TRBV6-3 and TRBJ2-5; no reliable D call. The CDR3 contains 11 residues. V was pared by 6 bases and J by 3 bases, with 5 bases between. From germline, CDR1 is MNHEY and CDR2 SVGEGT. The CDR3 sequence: CASSVKETQYF. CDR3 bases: TGTGCCAGCAGCGTAAAAGAGACCCAGTACTTC.

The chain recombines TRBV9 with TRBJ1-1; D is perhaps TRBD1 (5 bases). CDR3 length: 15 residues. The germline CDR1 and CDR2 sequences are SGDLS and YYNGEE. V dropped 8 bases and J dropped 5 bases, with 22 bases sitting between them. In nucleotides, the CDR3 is TGTGCCAGTACCCGGGGGGGGATGGGAGGAACTGAAGCTTTCTTT. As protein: CASTRGGMGGTEAFF.

This CDR3 is CASSMEREGSPLHF. CDR3 DNA sequence: TGTGCCAGTAGTATGGAAAGGGAGGGGTCACCCCTCCACTTT. This chain uses TRBV19 with TRBJ1-6, with D maybe TRBD1 (5 bases). The CDR3 consists of 14 residues. V lost 3 bases and J 10 bases, leaving 13 bases between the germline ends. Germline CDR1 and CDR2: LNHDA and SQIVND (reference sequence).

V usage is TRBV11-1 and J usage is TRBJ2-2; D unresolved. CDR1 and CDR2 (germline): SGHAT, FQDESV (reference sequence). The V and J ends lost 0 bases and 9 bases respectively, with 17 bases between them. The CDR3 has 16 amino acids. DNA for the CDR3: TGTGCCAGCAGCTTAGCGAACCGAGATCCGATAAGGGAGCTGTTTTTT. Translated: CASSLANRDPIRELFF.

The CDR3 region is CASSSGGSGYNEQFF. For the CDR3, the DNA is TGTGCCAGCAGCTCTGGGGGTAGCGGATACAATGAGCAGTTCTTC. This sequence joins TRBV6-2 or TRBV6-3 and TRBJ2-1, with D possibly matching TRBD2 (6 bases). V lost 6 bases and J lost 4, with 16 bases in between. There are 15 residues in the CDR3. Germline V gene sequence: CDR1 MNHEY, CDR2 SVGEGT.

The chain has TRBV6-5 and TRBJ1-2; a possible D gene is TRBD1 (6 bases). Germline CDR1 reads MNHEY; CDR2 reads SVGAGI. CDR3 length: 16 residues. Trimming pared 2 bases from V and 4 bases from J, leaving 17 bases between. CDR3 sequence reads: CASSYRGVGGGYGYTF. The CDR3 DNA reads TGTGCCAGCAGTTACCGGGGGGTCGGGGGCGGCTATGGCTACACCTTC.